A selection of T cell receptor beta chains follows, all from one sample in a study of monozygotic twins with inflammatory bowel disease. TCRdb reprocessed the 5' RACE reads; each CDR3 protein has one entry and no DNA is given. The record lists 400,000 to 500,000 distinct CDR3 sequences, of which the ten most abundant hold more than 2%. Sequenced input: blood. These receptors were obtained from a human donor with ulcerative colitis or Crohn's disease, or a healthy co-twin of an affected twin (not recorded which). Each CDR3 is given with its conserved first and last residue.

TRBJ2-7 TRBV20-1 CSASDPWDRGNDEQYF
TRBJ2-1 TRBV6-6 CASSRTGVISEQFF
TRBJ2-7 TRBV18 CASSPAGSRGEQYF
TRBJ2-2 TRBV3-1 CASSQGDRALFF
TRBJ2-3 TRBV6-5 CASSYSFGATGTDTQYF
TRBJ1-5 TRBV20-1 CSASRGGVSNQPQHF
TRBJ2-2 TRBV27 CASSPQLGVTGELFF
TRBJ2-7 TRBV27 CASSLSARYEQYF
TRBJ1-5 TRBV20-1 CSARDSRGSNQPQHF
TRBJ1-5 TRBV7-2 CASSLTRVDQPQHF
TRBJ2-1 TRBV2 CASRSGLAAYNEQFF
TRBJ2-5 TRBV19 CASSQGYGETQYF
TRBJ2-7 TRBV6-5 CASSYSWSYEQYF
TRBJ2-1 TRBV20-1 CSASRGFDNEQFF
TRBJ2-2 TRBV9 CASSPGQISSITGELFF
TRBJ1-3 TRBV5-1 CASKEGISGNTIYF
TRBJ2-7 TRBV19 CASSIGGQVLSYEQYF
TRBJ2-1 TRBV5-1 CASSLDPDRVRRNEQFF
TRBJ2-5 TRBV20-1 CSAREGAWGTQYF
TRBJ1-1 TRBV11-2 CASSLEWSRLEAFF
TRBJ2-5 TRBV29-1 CSVLQGRAQETQYF
TRBJ1-2 TRBV20-1 CSASSGENYGYTF
TRBJ2-1 TRBV6-1 CTSSDPGLGAHNEQFF
TRBJ2-7 TRBV6-1 CATTPGPSSSYEQYF
TRBJ2-1 TRBV30 CAWSGTGLSEQFF
TRBJ1-2 TRBV5-1 CASSVSSGGAGYTF
TRBJ2-2 TRBV6-6 CASLRTGELFF
TRBJ1-4 TRBV6-1 CASRLQGPNEKLFF
TRBJ1-1 TRBV11-1 CASSSWRGSVGTGTEAFF
TRBJ1-6 TRBV9 CASSVDQNSPLHF
TRBJ2-3 TRBV24-1 CATSSPGHSGADTQYF
TRBJ1-2 TRBV30 CAWSVGRGTLGYTF
TRBJ2-7 TRBV29-1 CSAQGQALNEQYF
TRBJ2-5 TRBV19 CASSIDSLEAQYF
TRBJ2-5 TRBV7-2 CASRALAGGPQETQYF
TRBJ1-5 TRBV20-1 CSARRDRVRDQPQHF
TRBJ2-3 TRBV27 CASSNGLTSGLRTDTQYF
TRBJ2-1 TRBV20-1 CSAGGSSYNEQFF
TRBJ2-3 TRBV5-5 CASSLVTQADTQYF
TRBJ1-5 TRBV6-6 CASSPRGSNQPQHF
TRBJ2-3 TRBV7-9 CASSQRVPSTDTQYF
TRBJ2-5 TRBV5-4 CASRWEGEETQYF
TRBJ1-6 TRBV12-3/TRBV12-4 CASSLTGSLYNSPLHF
TRBJ2-2 TRBV28 CASSFSRTGELFF
TRBJ2-1 TRBV30 CAWSGGLAGNEQFF
TRBJ1-1 TRBV2 CASSEGGNEAFF
TRBJ2-1 TRBV20-1 CSRRGLHNEQFF
TRBJ1-2 TRBV7-2 CASSLMSLTGFSYTF
TRBJ1-6 TRBV4-3 CASSQDAGVGSPLHF
TRBJ1-1 TRBV12-3/TRBV12-4 CASSRGSWDKAFF
TRBJ2-6 TRBV27 CASSLSMSLSGANVLTF
TRBJ2-2 TRBV4-1 CASSQEGRLAGWTGELFF